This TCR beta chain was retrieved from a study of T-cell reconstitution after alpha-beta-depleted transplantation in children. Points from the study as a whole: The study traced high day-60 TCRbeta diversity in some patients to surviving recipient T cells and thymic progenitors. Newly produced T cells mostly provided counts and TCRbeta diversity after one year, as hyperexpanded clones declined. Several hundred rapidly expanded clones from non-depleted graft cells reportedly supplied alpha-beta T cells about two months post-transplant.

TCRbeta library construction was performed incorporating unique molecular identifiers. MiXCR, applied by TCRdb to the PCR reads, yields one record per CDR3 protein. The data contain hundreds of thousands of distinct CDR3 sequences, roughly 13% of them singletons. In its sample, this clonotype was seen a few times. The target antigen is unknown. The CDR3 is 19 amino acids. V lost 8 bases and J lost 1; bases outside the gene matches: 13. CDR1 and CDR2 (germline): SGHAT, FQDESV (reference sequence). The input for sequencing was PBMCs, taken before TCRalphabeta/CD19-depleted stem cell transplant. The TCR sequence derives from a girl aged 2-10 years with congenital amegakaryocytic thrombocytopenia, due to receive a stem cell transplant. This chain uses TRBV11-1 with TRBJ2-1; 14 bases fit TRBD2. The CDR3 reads CASGPRGLAGVVSYNEQFF. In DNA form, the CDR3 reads TGTGCCAGCGGCCCTAGGGGACTAGCGGGAGTAGTGTCCTACAATGAGCAGTTCTTC.